Following are 11 T cell receptor beta chains from one sample sequenced in a study of T cell responses to AZD1222 COVID-19 vaccine. Measured with immunoSEQ multiplex PCR; TCRdb has only the in-frame clones, and not every one. The profile covers over 150,000 clones, with about 86% appearing a single time and 5.5% to 6% taken by the ten largest. Sequencing was performed on peripheral blood, taken on day 0 of MenACWY control vaccination. The receptors here all came from an adult in good health.

The V call is TRBV10-3, the J call TRBJ1-2, with no clear D. The V end was cut by 3 bases, the J end by 2 bases, with 10 bases between. The CDR3 consists of 14 residues. CDR1 is ENHRY and CDR2 is SYGVKD in the germline V gene. The CDR3 DNA reads TGTGCCATCAGTGAACGAGAAGGAAACTATGGCTACACCTTC. Translating it yields CAISEREGNYGYTF.

This clone was detected only once. This chain uses TRBV18 with TRBJ1-2, with D possibly TRBD1 on 5 matching bases. V lost 1 base, J lost 0 bases, and 6 bases lay in between. CDR1 is KGHSH and CDR2 is LQKENI in the germline V gene. This CDR3 has 14 residues. CDR3 nucleotide sequence: TGTGCCAGCTCACCACTGACAGCTAACTATGGCTACACCTTC. Its translation: CASSPLTANYGYTF.

The genes are TRBV2 and TRBJ1-6; 11 bases line up with TRBD1. V gave up 8 bases and J gave up 8 bases; unmatched junction bases: 8. The CDR3 loop spans 15 amino acids. CDR1 is SNHLY and CDR2 is FYNNEI in the germline V gene. CDR3 region: CASRERTGGYSPLHF. The CDR3, as DNA: TGTGCCAGCCGCGAACGGACAGGGGGCTATTCACCCCTCCACTTT.

The rearrangement uses TRBV27 and TRBJ1-1; D possibly corresponds to TRBD1 (6 bases). CDR1 and CDR2 from the germline V gene are MNHEY and SMNVEV (reference sequence). Trimming took off 3 bases at V and 1 base at J, with 12 bases between the two ends. The CDR3 consists of 15 residues. CDR3 loop: CASSFYDRRNTEAFF. As DNA, the CDR3 is TGTGCCAGCAGTTTCTACGACAGGAGGAACACTGAAGCTTTCTTT.

The chain combines TRBV25-1 with TRBJ1-1; D is ambiguous. Trimming cost V 8 bases and J 5 bases, with 18 bases left between them. This CDR3 is built from 14 residues. CDR1 and CDR2 from the germline V gene are MGHDK and SYGVNS. The CDR3 protein is CASCPAGEGTEAFF. CDR3 bases: TGTGCCAGCTGCCCTGCCGGGGAAGGGACTGAAGCTTTCTTT.

J is TRBJ2-2 and V is TRBV1; TRBD2, the table's D call, was not compared with the DNA. TRBV1 is a known pseudogene. The CDR3 contains 17 residues. This CDR3 is CTSSRKAGATNTGELFF. CDR3 DNA sequence: TGCACCAGCAGCCGGAAAGCGGGGGCAACGAACACCGGGGAGCTGTTTTTT.

The rearrangement links TRBV5-4 to TRBJ1-1; weak D call: TRBD1 (5 bases). The V gene's germline CDR1 is SGHNT and CDR2 YYREEE (reference sequence). Trimming shortened V by 3 bases and J by 0 bases, and 15 bases separated the two germline ends. The CDR3 is made up of 16 amino acids. The CDR3 is CASSSDFGRVNTEAFF. The CDR3 DNA sequence: TGTGCCAGCAGCTCGGATTTCGGCAGGGTGAACACTGAAGCTTTCTTT.

The rearrangement uses TRBV7-9 and TRBJ2-7, with TRBD2 matching 11 bases. The germline gives CDR1 SEHNR, CDR2 FQNEAQ (reference sequence). With V trimmed by 5 bases and J by 2 bases, 8 bases remained unmatched. This CDR3 is built from 16 residues. The CDR3 reads CASSHSSGRGTYEQYF. The CDR3 DNA follows: TGTGCCAGCAGCCATAGTAGCGGGAGGGGGACCTACGAGCAGTACTTC.

The V and J genes are TRBV5-1 and TRBJ2-5, with 11 bases that match TRBD2. V was pared by 4 bases and J by 2 bases, with 4 bases of the junction left unmatched. CDR3 length: 15 residues. CDR1 and CDR2 (germline): SGHRS, YFSETQ. Written as DNA, the CDR3 is TGCGCCAGCAGCCGTCTAGCGGGGGGACAAGAGACCCAGTACTTC. Translated, it gives CASSRLAGGQETQYF.

The chain is built from TRBV23-1 and TRBJ1-2; 8 bases map to TRBD1. TRBV23-1 has ORF status, its function being uncertain. V was clipped by 2 bases and J by 6 bases; unmatched bases: 20. The CDR3 is 19 amino acids. CDR3 loop: CASSQTWEPFRGRKNGYTF. The CDR3, as DNA: TGCGCCAGCAGTCAAACATGGGAACCCTTCAGGGGGCGGAAGAATGGCTACACCTTC.

The rearrangement links TRBV5-1 to TRBJ1-2, with TRBD1 identical over 7 bases. The CDR3 spans 13 residues. Germline values: CDR1 SGHRS, CDR2 YFSETQ. V lost 1 base and J lost 3; bases outside the gene matches: 0. The CDR3 loop reads CASSLQGDYGYTF. As DNA, the CDR3 is TGCGCCAGCAGCTTGCAGGGGGACTATGGCTACACCTTC. Variable domain in full (rest from reference TRBV5-1 and TRBJ1-2): KAGVTQTPRYLIKTRGQQVTLSCSPISGHRSVSWYQQTPGQGLQFLFEYFSETQRNKGNFPGRFSGRQFSNSRSEMNVSTLELGDSALYLCASSLQGDYGYTFGSGTRLTVV.